These 29 T cell receptor beta chains originate from one sample sequenced in a study of shared clonotypes between healthy human individuals. The assay was immunoSEQ multiplex PCR, and TCRdb's table has in-frame clones only and misses some. The table records more than 2,000,000 clones, 85% to 95% of them present only once. The specimen was naive CD4+ T cells sorted from blood. Described subset: CD45RA+ positively selected. The receptors come from a man aged 18 to 29 in good health.

The chain is built from TRBV27 and TRBJ2-5; D unresolved. The germline gives CDR1 MNHEY, CDR2 SMNVEV (reference sequence). V gave up 3 bases and J gave up 3 bases, with 11 bases separating them. The CDR3 is made up of 14 amino acids. The CDR3 is CASSFDPFEETQYF. The CDR3 DNA is TGTGCCAGCAGTTTCGACCCTTTTGAAGAGACCCAGTACTTC.

The chain combines TRBV28 with TRBJ1-5; D remains unclear. V dropped 1 base and J dropped 10 bases, with 8 bases sitting between them. CDR3 size: 12 residues. CDR1 and CDR2 from the germline V gene are MDHEN and SYDVKM. The CDR3 here is CASSLYPYPQHF. Here the CDR3 DNA reads TGTGCCAGCAGTTTATACCCCTACCCCCAGCATTTT.

The chain employs TRBV10-3 and TRBJ1-1; TRBD1 matches at 7 bases. Germline V lookup: CDR1 ENHRY, CDR2 SYGVKD. V shed 3 bases, J shed 1 base, and the junction held 11 bases outside the gene matches. The length of the CDR3 is 17 residues. The CDR3 DNA is TGTGCCATCAGTGATTTGGTAGGGGGCGAGGAGAACACTGAAGCTTTCTTT. It specifies CAISDLVGGEENTEAFF.

This clone has a handful of counts. This chain joins TRBV30 and TRBJ1-1, with D possibly being TRBD1 (5 bases). V gave up 8 bases and J gave up 4 bases, with 11 bases separating them. Germline V gives CDR1 GTSNPN, CDR2 SVGIG (reference sequence). The CDR3 runs 11 residues. CDR3 amino acids: CAEGEITEAFF. The CDR3 DNA follows: TGTGCCGAAGGGGAGATCACTGAAGCTTTCTTT.

The V gene is TRBV21-1, the J gene TRBJ2-5; TRBD1 is taken as the D call from the table, unchecked against the DNA. TRBV21-1 is flagged as a pseudogene. The CDR3 runs to 14 residues. In DNA, the CDR3 is TGTGCCAGCACCGCGGACAGGGGGCGAGAGACCCAGTACTTC. Translating it yields CASTADRGRETQYF.

The chain couples TRBV27 to TRBJ2-7; D unresolved. The CDR3 is 12 amino acids. Germline CDR1 MNHEY, CDR2 SMNVEV (reference sequence). With 6 bases removed from V and 4 bases from J, the gap between germline ends came to 10 bases. The chain's CDR3 is CASSPSKYEQYF. The CDR3 bases are TGTGCCAGCAGCCCGTCCAAATACGAGCAGTACTTC.

The V call is TRBV30, the J call TRBJ1-2; no firm D call. Trimming removed 0 bases from V and 8 bases from J, with 16 bases in between. Germline V lookup: CDR1 GTSNPN, CDR2 SVGIG (reference sequence). The CDR3 has 14 amino acids. The CDR3 sequence: CAWSVLLISEGYTF. Written as DNA, the CDR3 is TGTGCCTGGAGTGTTCTACTAATCAGTGAGGGCTACACCTTC.

A note on this clone: The sample carries other DNA sequences with the same CDR3. This sequence joins TRBV5-1 and TRBJ1-5, with 8 bases fitting TRBD1. CDR1 and CDR2 from the germline V gene are SGHRS and YFSETQ. The ends lost 4 bases at V and 4 bases at J; junction bases unmatched: 4. There are 14 residues in the CDR3. The CDR3 DNA is TGCGCCAGCAGCCCAGGGACAGGAAATCAGCCCCAGCATTTT. Translated, it gives CASSPGTGNQPQHF.

This clone showed up just once. The chain couples TRBV6-1 to TRBJ1-6; no clear D gene. Germline CDR1 and CDR2: MNHNS and SASEGT. The CDR3 length is 15 residues. Trimming shortened V by 2 bases and J by 3 bases, and 8 bases separated the two germline ends. CDR3 loop: CASSELNDYNSPLHF. The CDR3 coding sequence is TGTGCCAGCAGTGAACTAAACGACTATAATTCACCCCTCCACTTT.

The chain couples TRBV6-6 to TRBJ1-1, with D perhaps matching TRBD1 (6 bases). Deletions cut 6 bases from V and 8 bases from J, with 13 bases between. The CDR3 contains 12 residues. CDR1 and CDR2 (germline): MNHNY, SVGAGI (reference sequence). The CDR3 sequence: CASSKPGEEAFF. The CDR3 nucleotides are TGTGCCAGCAGCAAACCAGGGGAGGAAGCTTTCTTT.

The chain is built from TRBV6-5 and TRBJ2-7; D perhaps matches TRBD2 (6 bases). V dropped 6 bases and J dropped 1 base, with 16 bases sitting between them. Germline lookup yields CDR1 MNHEY and CDR2 SVGAGI. There are 15 residues in the CDR3. CDR3 in DNA: TGTGCCAGCAGCGGGACCGGGACTCCTTCCTACGAGCAGTACTTC. Translation gives CASSGTGTPSYEQYF.

This chain uses TRBV18 with TRBJ1-5, with unresolved D. The CDR3 consists of 13 residues. V lost 5 bases and J lost 4, with 9 bases in between. Germline assignment: CDR1 KGHSH and CDR2 LQKENI. The DNA for the CDR3 is TGTGCCAGCTCAGACTCGAAAAATCAGCCCCAGCATTTT. Its translation is CASSDSKNQPQHF. The full variable domain, in which reference TRBV18 and TRBJ1-5 provide the parts outside the CDR3, is NAGVMQNPRHLVRRRGQEARLRCSPMKGHSHVYWYRQLPEEGLKFMVYLQKENIIDESGMPKERFSAEFPKEGPSILRIQQVVRGDSAAYFCASSDSKNQPQHFGDGTRLSIL.

The rearrangement joins TRBV27 to TRBJ2-3; 12 nucleotides align to TRBD2. CDR1 and CDR2 (germline): MNHEY, SMNVEV (reference sequence). The CDR3 contains 18 residues. Germline trimming cut 2 bases from V and 1 base from J; bases unmatched to any gene: 7. The CDR3 nucleotides read TGTGCCAGCAGTTTACGGTCTAGACTAGCGGGGGGCACAGATACGCAGTATTTT. This translates into CASSLRSRLAGGTDTQYF.

This clone has only a few counts. The CDR3 protein is CAWSGGREQPQHF. The CDR3 DNA sequence: TGTGCCTGGAGTGGGGGGCGCGAGCAGCCCCAGCATTTT. The J gene is TRBJ1-5, the V gene TRBV30, with D tentatively TRBD1 (6 bases). Germline loops: CDR1 GTSNPN, CDR2 SVGIG (reference sequence). The CDR3 is 13 residues long. Trimming left V 1 base short and J 7 bases short, with 11 bases between.

This chain's CDR3 is CASSFSPGDYQPQHF. CDR3 coding DNA: TGCGCCAGCAGCTTTTCGCCTGGGGACTATCAGCCCCAGCATTTT. The chain joins TRBV4-1 to TRBJ1-5; D is possibly TRBD1 (5 bases). Germline V gene sequence: CDR1 MGHRA, CDR2 YSYEKL. The CDR3 is 15 amino acids. V lost 5 bases, J lost 5 bases, and 16 bases lay in between.

This sequence joins TRBV15 and TRBJ1-2; D call uncertain. The germline gives CDR1 LNHNV, CDR2 YYDKDF (reference sequence). V lost 8 bases, J lost 2 bases, and 9 bases lay in between. The length of the CDR3 is 12 residues. Here the CDR3 DNA reads TGTGCCACCTCTACACTGAACTATGGCTACACCTTC. Its translation is CATSTLNYGYTF.

V and J are TRBV11-3 and TRBJ2-2; D possibly uses TRBD1 or TRBD2 (5 bases each). Trimming cost V 5 bases and J 0 bases, with 13 bases left between them. Germline loops: CDR1 SGHNT, CDR2 YENEEA. This CDR3 spans 16 amino acids. CDR3 residues: CASSQAGTANTGELFF. The CDR3 DNA sequence: TGTGCCAGCAGCCAAGCCGGGACCGCGAACACCGGGGAGCTGTTTTTT.

This CDR3 is CASSTQTTGPYYGYTF. The CDR3 DNA sequence: TGTGCCAGTAGTACCCAGACGACAGGGCCCTACTATGGCTACACCTTC. The chain carries TRBV19 and TRBJ1-2; 7 positions agree with TRBD1. V shed 4 bases and J 3 bases; nucleotides not matched to a gene: 11. This CDR3 region has 16 residues. Germline V gene data show CDR1 as LNHDA and CDR2 as SQIVND (reference sequence).

This chain joins TRBV18 and TRBJ1-2; D possibly corresponds to TRBD1 (5 bases). The CDR3 loop spans 14 amino acids. V was pared by 2 bases and J by 5 bases, with 12 bases between. Germline-derived CDR1 and CDR2 are KGHSH and LQKENI. The CDR3 DNA follows: TGTGCCAGCTCACCAGACCGTGGGGCGTATGGCTACACCTTC. It translates to CASSPDRGAYGYTF.

This clone was found a few times. V usage is TRBV19 and J usage is TRBJ1-5; no reliable D call. Germline CDR1 is LNHDA and CDR2 is SQIVND (reference sequence). Trimming removed 8 bases at V and 4 bases at J, with 15 bases between. The CDR3 is 14 amino acids. For the CDR3, the DNA is TGTGCCAGTCAGGCCCAGGTTAAAAATCAGCCCCAGCATTTT. Amino acids: CASQAQVKNQPQHF.

The V and J genes are TRBV15 and TRBJ2-3; TRBD1 agrees at 9 bases. Germline V gene data show CDR1 as LNHNV and CDR2 as YYDKDF (reference sequence). CDR3 length: 15 amino acids. V shed 5 bases, J shed 1 base, and the junction held 4 bases outside the gene matches. This CDR3 reads CATSLGDRGTDTQYF. The CDR3, as DNA: TGTGCCACCAGCTTAGGGGACAGGGGCACAGATACGCAGTATTTT.

The chain's CDR3 is CASSSYSGVSYEQYF. CDR3 nucleotides: TGTGCCAGCAGTTCATATAGCGGGGTTTCCTACGAGCAGTACTTC. V is TRBV6-5 and J is TRBJ2-7; the match to TRBD2 covers 8 bases. The trim removed 4 bases at V and 1 base at J, leaving 6 bases unmatched. The CDR3 consists of 15 residues. Germline V lookup: CDR1 MNHEY, CDR2 SVGAGI.

The chain has TRBV6-5 and TRBJ2-3; perhaps D is TRBD1 or TRBD2 (5 bases each). Germline assignment: CDR1 MNHEY and CDR2 SVGAGI. CDR3 size: 15 residues. The germline V and J ends were trimmed by 5 bases and 2 bases, with 14 bases remaining between them. CDR3 bases: TGTGCCAGCAGTCAACGGGACGGGGTCACAGATACGCAGTATTTT. Its translation is CASSQRDGVTDTQYF.

A remark on this clone: Other DNA sequences in this specimen translate into the identical CDR3. The chain joins TRBV28 to TRBJ2-7; no clear D. The germline gives CDR1 MDHEN, CDR2 SYDVKM. Trimming took 1 base from V and 4 from J, leaving 5 bases between them. This CDR3 has 12 residues. DNA for the CDR3: TGTGCCAGCAGTTTATCCCTGTACGAGCAGTACTTC. It specifies CASSLSLYEQYF.

This clone was seen a single time. The chain is built from TRBV6-1 and TRBJ1-5, with 10 bases aligning to TRBD1. This CDR3 comprises 13 residues. Trimming cost V 6 bases and J 5 bases; bases outside gene matches: 1. Germline loops: CDR1 MNHNS, CDR2 SASEGT. The CDR3 protein is CASRGQGYQPQHF. The CDR3 DNA follows: TGTGCCAGCAGGGGACAGGGGTATCAGCCCCAGCATTTT.

In regard to this clone: Other DNA sequences within the sample encode an identical CDR3. The V call is TRBV5-4, the J call TRBJ2-5, with 15 bases aligning to TRBD2. In germline, CDR1 is SGHNT, CDR2 YYREEE (reference sequence). With 3 bases clipped from V and 2 bases from J, the junction kept 2 bases outside the gene matches. The CDR3 extends over 16 amino acids. CDR3 in amino acids: CASSSGLAGGQETQYF. For the CDR3, the DNA is TGTGCCAGCAGCTCGGGACTAGCGGGAGGACAAGAGACCCAGTACTTC.

The rearrangement links TRBV28 to TRBJ1-3; D remains unclear. Germline V CDR1 and CDR2: MDHEN, SYDVKM. Trimming removed 2 bases from V and 0 bases from J, with 8 bases in between. CDR3 length: 15 residues. CDR3 loop: CASSLPGLSGNTIYF. Written as DNA, the CDR3 is TGTGCCAGCAGTTTACCGGGTCTCTCTGGAAACACCATATATTTT.

V and J are TRBV7-9 and TRBJ2-3, with 8 bases identical to TRBD2. This CDR3 has 16 residues. Germline V gene lookup returns CDR1 SEHNR and CDR2 FQNEAQ (reference sequence). V lost 2 bases, J lost 2 bases, and 6 bases stayed unmatched. The CDR3 DNA follows: TGTGCCAGCAGCTTAAAACTAGCGGAGACCACAGATACGCAGTATTTT. Amino acids: CASSLKLAETTDTQYF.

V is TRBV29-1 and J is TRBJ2-7; no reliable D call. Germline-derived CDR1 and CDR2 are SQVTM and ANQGSEA. The CDR3 is 12 amino acids. V shed 3 bases and J shed 3 bases, with 9 bases lying between them. As DNA, the CDR3 is TGCAGCGTTGATAACGGCTTCTACGAGCAGTACTTC. Amino acid sequence: CSVDNGFYEQYF.